The clone carrying this T cell receptor beta chain was recorded once. Its antigen is unidentified. These data come from a study of cytomegalovirus exposure and HLA in healthy donors. Overall study results and limits: On later analysis, the bulk of CMV-associated TCR beta chains appeared to be HLA-restricted.

V shed 1 base and J shed 0 bases, with 13 bases lying between them. The CDR3 contains 17 residues. CDR1 and CDR2 from the germline V gene are SGHRS and YFSETQ. The PCR employed 60 Vbeta primers together with 13 Jbeta primers. Repertoires were generated with immunoSEQ multiplex PCR, while TCRdb's copy carries only in-frame clones and drops some. The top ten hold 11% to 15% of the sample, which has about 100,000 clones, roughly 74% seen once. This TCR derives from a woman aged 65 to 85 in good health and CMV-seropositive. This rearrangement joins TRBV5-1 to TRBJ2-2; no definite D call. The sequenced sample was PBMCs. The CDR3 bases are TGCGCCAGCAGCTTGTTTGGCACCACCTCGAACACCGGGGAGCTGTTTTTT. The encoded protein is CASSLFGTTSNTGELFF.